The present entry profiles one TCR beta chain with its context. This sample was included in a study of blood T cell repertoires in COVID-19. Study-level information: COVID-19 samples from acute and convalescent phases originated in the United States, Italy and Spain. T cells, B-cell-depleted T cells, or PBMCs provided the cDNA or gDNA that served as material.

The V end lost 2 bases, the J end lost 3 bases, and 7 bases lay between the germline ends. Germline loops: CDR1 LNHNV, CDR2 YYDKDF (reference sequence). The CDR3 covers 14 residues. Original processing methods: Cell counts per sample came from amplifying reference gene primers. The data were produced by immunoSEQ multiplex PCR, yet TCRdb's version contains in-frame clones alone and is incomplete. V and J calls and clone size come straight from that table; D and trimming were deduced from the DNA. This sample has 90,000 to 140,000 clones, with approximately 80% found just once. V and J are TRBV15 and TRBJ2-2, with D uncertain. Sequenced material: peripheral blood. The receptor's source is a woman older than 75 with acute or convalescent COVID-19. The CDR3 nucleotides read TGTGCCACCAGCAGACTCCTGTACACCGGGGAGCTGTTTTTT. Protein: CATSRLLYTGELFF.